This T cell receptor (beta chain) derives from a study of T-cell memory formation after mild COVID-19. Study-level points and caveats: Cross-reactive memory appears to have joined, as suggested by some responding clones showing up in pre-infection memory.

Using its own MiXCR run on the 5' RACE reads, TCRdb lists one record per CDR3 protein. The sample has hundreds of thousands of distinct CDR3 sequences, 28% seen once. V gave up 0 bases and J gave up 5 bases, with 14 bases separating them. The CDR3 consists of 14 residues. Germline V lookup: CDR1 DFQATT, CDR2 SNEGSKA (reference sequence). A note on this clonotype: The antigen remains undetermined.

The clonotype was recovered from an adult woman who had mild COVID-19 (a few samples of this study predate the infection). Cell type and time point are not known. The gene calls are TRBV20-1 and TRBJ2-7; perhaps TRBD1 as D (5 bases). Sequencing was performed on PBMCs or a T cell subset sorted from them (not recorded which). The CDR3 nucleotides are TGCAGTGCTAGAGATCTATCAGGGATCAACGAGCAGTACTTC. Protein product: CSARDLSGINEQYF.